This T cell receptor (beta chain) emerged from a study of memory CD4+ T cells and cytomegalovirus serostatus. Libraries were prepared by immunoSEQ multiplex PCR; TCRdb keeps only in-frame clonotypes and omits some of them. The sample records 55,000 to 65,000 clones, roughly 80% being singletons. The sort gate was single viable CD3+CD4+CD8-CD45RO+ cells for memory CD4+ T cells. General study findings and limits: The CMV-associated TCR signature appears largely within the CD4+ memory repertoire. A US-trained random forest predicted CMV serostatus with median AUC roughly 0.9.

As regards this clone: Its antigen is as yet unknown.

Sample: memory CD4+ T cells from blood. This sequence originates from an adult in good health and CMV-seronegative.

CDR3 region: CASSQVGASGNTIYF. The CDR3 DNA reads TGCGCCAGCAGCCAAGTCGGGGCCTCTGGAAACACCATATATTTT. V gene TRBV4-1 combines with J gene TRBJ1-3; D perhaps matches TRBD1 (5 bases). Trimming removed 1 base at V and 0 bases at J, with 7 bases between. Germline CDR1 MGHRA, CDR2 YSYEKL. There are 15 residues in the CDR3.